Described below is a single T cell receptor beta chain sequence and its context. Participant reports of clinical history set cohort assignment. V was pared by 0 bases and J by 0 bases, with 10 bases between. The germline V gene encodes CDR1 SGHRS and CDR2 YFSETQ. This CDR3 is 16 amino acids long. This record comes from a study of blood T cell repertoires in COVID-19. As for the study in general: Sites across the United States, Italy and Spain contributed samples from acute and convalescent COVID-19.

Profiling relied on immunoSEQ multiplex PCR, and the TCRdb table lists in-frame clones only, not all of them. The table shows over 400,000 clones, with more than 85% occurring only once. The receptor comes from a woman aged 55-69 years who had recovered from COVID-19. This chain joins TRBV5-1 and TRBJ1-3; a weak D match, TRBD1 (5 bases). The sample was PBMCs or T cells enriched from blood (not recorded which). The CDR3 reads CASSLGGASSGNTIYF. As DNA, the CDR3 is TGCGCCAGCAGCTTGGGTGGGGCGAGCTCTGGAAACACCATATATTTT.